Below, 31 T cell receptor beta chains from the same sample are listed, as sequenced in a study of blood T cell repertoires in COVID-19 (dated by TCRdb to the early 2020s). The protocol used for the library was the immunoSEQ multiplex PCR assay. TCRdb carries this immuneACCESS record with in-frame sequences only. Its versions omit some clonotypes, under half of them owing to an unresolved V gene in the studies checked, with the rest unexplained. The sample yields tens of thousands of clones; around four fifths were counted once. Clones ranked in the top ten supply over 10% of the sample. Sequencing was done on a sample of peripheral blood. All receptors come from a human donor in a cohort sampled during active COVID-19.

The gene calls are TRBV19 and TRBJ2-2; weak D call: TRBD2 (5 bases). Trimming took off 8 bases at V and 1 base at J, with 20 bases between the two ends. This CDR3 region has 17 residues. Germline lookup yields CDR1 LNHDA and CDR2 SQIVND (reference sequence). This CDR3 is CASDPRGSGMNTGELFF. The CDR3 region has the DNA TGTGCCAGTGACCCCCGGGGATCGGGGATGAACACCGGGGAGCTGTTTTTT.

In this sample, this clone turned up a few times. The chain recombines TRBV7-2 with TRBJ2-7; D might be TRBD2 (6 bases). V was trimmed by 0 bases and J by 4 bases, leaving 13 bases between them. Germline loops: CDR1 SGHTA, CDR2 FQGNSA. This CDR3 spans 15 amino acids. The CDR3 here is CASSLARGGGYEQYF. DNA of the CDR3: TGTGCCAGCAGCTTAGCGCGGGGCGGTGGGTACGAGCAGTACTTC.

This sequence joins TRBV3-1 (or the pseudogene TRBV3-2) and TRBJ1-1; D possibly corresponds to TRBD1 (5 bases). Germline assignment: CDR1 LGHDT and CDR2 YNNKEL (reference sequence). Trimming removed 1 base from V and 7 bases from J, with 19 bases in between. This CDR3 is 16 amino acids long. The CDR3 sequence is CASSQVPRSAGNEAFF. The CDR3 nucleotides are TGTGCCAGCAGCCAAGTTCCCCGCTCGGCAGGGAATGAAGCTTTCTTT.

V usage is TRBV6-6 and J usage is TRBJ1-1; perhaps TRBD1 as D (5 bases). The V gene's germline CDR1 is MNHNY and CDR2 SVGAGI (reference sequence). The CDR3 covers 12 residues. The V end lost 7 bases, the J end lost 6 bases, and 12 bases lay between the germline ends. The CDR3: CASTPSGAEAFF. The CDR3, as DNA: TGTGCCAGCACTCCCTCGGGGGCTGAAGCTTTCTTT.

The genes are TRBV6-6 and TRBJ2-1; D might be TRBD1 (6 bases). Trimming removed 2 bases from V and 0 bases from J, with 11 bases in between. This CDR3 has 16 amino acids. In germline, CDR1 is MNHNY, CDR2 SVGAGI (reference sequence). CDR3 in amino acids: CASSYGQLSSYNEQFF. The CDR3 nucleotides are TGTGCCAGCAGTTACGGACAGCTCAGCTCCTACAATGAGCAGTTCTTC.

This sequence joins TRBV7-2 and TRBJ2-1; TRBD2 matches at 12 bases. The CDR3 spans 17 residues. CDR1 and CDR2 from the germline V gene are SGHTA and FQGNSA. The V and J ends lost 1 base and 4 bases, in that order; junction bases with no gene match: 5. The CDR3 DNA reads as TGTGCCAGCAGCTTAGTGGCTAGCGGGGGGGGATACAATGAGCAGTTCTTC. Its translation is CASSLVASGGGYNEQFF.

This clone was recorded only once. The chain combines TRBV6-1 with TRBJ2-7, with a tentative D call TRBD1 (5 bases). This CDR3 spans 15 amino acids. CDR1 and CDR2 (germline): MNHNS, SASEGT. V was pared by 1 base and J by 3 bases, with 13 bases between. CDR3 sequence (DNA): TGTGCCAGCAGTGAAGGTAGGCAGGGAATCTACGAGCAGTACTTC. It specifies CASSEGRQGIYEQYF.

This chain joins TRBV19 and TRBJ1-1, with D unresolved. The CDR3 length is 14 residues. Looked up from germline, CDR1 is LNHDA and CDR2 is SQIVND (reference sequence). V gave up 4 bases and J gave up 2 bases, with 11 bases separating them. The CDR3 DNA is TGTGCCAGTAGTACCGGGGAGCATAACACTGAAGCTTTCTTT. Translation: CASSTGEHNTEAFF.

The V call is TRBV7-2, the J call TRBJ2-1; 8 bases match TRBD1. This CDR3 spans 17 amino acids. The J segment lost 6 bases and the V segment lost 1 base, leaving 11 bases of the junction unmatched. CDR1 is SGHTA and CDR2 is FQGNSA in the germline V gene. CDR3 coding DNA: TGTGCCAGCAGCTTAGATATAGACAGGGGCCGTGTCAATGAGCAGTTCTTC. Its protein is CASSLDIDRGRVNEQFF.

This chain uses TRBV5-1 with TRBJ1-4; 9 bases fit TRBD1. Germline V gives CDR1 SGHRS, CDR2 YFSETQ. The J segment lost 8 bases and the V segment lost 3 bases, leaving 5 bases of the junction unmatched. This CDR3 region has 14 residues. The DNA of the CDR3 is TGCGCCAGCAGCTCGACAGGGGGAAGGGAAAAACTGTTTTTT. Its translation is CASSSTGGREKLFF.

The chain has TRBV11-2 and TRBJ2-5; D is unclear. The CDR3 is made up of 11 amino acids. In germline, CDR1 is SGHAT, CDR2 FQNNGV. The ends were cut back, 5 bases at V and 5 bases at J, with 6 bases in the middle. This CDR3 is CASSLGETQYF. In nucleotides, the CDR3 is TGTGCCAGCAGCCTCGGTGAGACCCAGTACTTC.

The chain combines TRBV12-3 or TRBV12-4 with TRBJ2-2, with 7 bases that match TRBD1. This CDR3 has 13 residues. Trimming removed 6 bases from V and 7 bases from J; junction bases left unmatched: 5. CDR3 coding DNA: TGTGCCAGCAGGACAGGGCGGGTCGGGGAGCTGTTTTTT. Protein product: CASRTGRVGELFF.

The chain employs TRBV28 and TRBJ2-7, with D maybe TRBD1 (6 bases). V was clipped by 6 bases and J by 0 bases, with 15 bases between them. Germline V CDR1 and CDR2: MDHEN, SYDVKM. The CDR3 is 15 amino acids. This chain's CDR3 is CASSLGTPGSYEQYF. The CDR3 nucleotides are TGTGCCAGCAGCTTAGGGACACCCGGCTCCTACGAGCAGTACTTC.

The gene calls are TRBV12-3 or TRBV12-4 and TRBJ1-1; D not resolved. This CDR3 has 11 amino acids. V lost 2 bases, J lost 7 bases, and 5 bases lay in between. The CDR3 loop reads CASSLFREAFF. CDR3 in DNA: TGTGCCAGCAGTTTATTTCGTGAAGCTTTCTTT.

This clone was picked up a small number of times. J is TRBJ2-2 and V is TRBV7-9, with D hard to call. Trimming removed 2 bases from V and 7 bases from J, with 8 bases in between. The CDR3 is 13 residues long. CDR1 is SEHNR and CDR2 is FQNEAQ in the germline V gene (reference sequence). For the CDR3, the DNA is TGTGCCAGCAGCTTATGGTCCAGCGGGGAGCTGTTTTTT. It specifies CASSLWSSGELFF.

The chain has TRBV19 and TRBJ1-5; TRBD1 aligns across 10 bases. The ends lost 5 bases at V and 0 bases at J; junction bases unmatched: 7. There are 17 residues in the CDR3. The germline gives CDR1 LNHDA, CDR2 SQIVND (reference sequence). The CDR3 loop reads CASSRTGGKYSNQPQHF. The CDR3 nucleotides are TGTGCCAGTAGTCGGACAGGGGGGAAATATAGCAATCAGCCCCAGCATTTT.

This sequence joins TRBV27 and TRBJ1-3; 7 bases fit TRBD1. The junction had 5 bases not matched to a gene; V was cut back by 8 bases and J by 4 bases. The length of the CDR3 is 13 residues. The germline V gene has CDR1 MNHEY and CDR2 SMNVEV (reference sequence). The CDR3 reads CASQRQGGNTIYF. The DNA for the CDR3 is TGTGCCAGCCAAAGACAGGGAGGAAACACCATATATTTT.

The chain links TRBV6-5 to TRBJ1-3; a weak D match, TRBD1 (6 bases). The CDR3 is 14 amino acids. Germline V CDR1 and CDR2: MNHEY, SVGAGI. V gave up 6 bases and J gave up 11 bases, with 20 bases separating them. CDR3 amino acids: CASRAWDIRSPIYF. The CDR3 DNA reads TGTGCCAGCAGGGCCTGGGACATCCGGAGCCCCATATATTTT.

V usage is TRBV2 and J usage is TRBJ2-7; 10 nucleotides align to TRBD1. Germline V gene data show CDR1 as SNHLY and CDR2 as FYNNEI. J gave up 5 bases and V 7 bases, and 5 bases lay outside the gene matches. This CDR3 region has 13 residues. The CDR3 DNA sequence: TGTGCCAGCAAGGGACAGGGGATGAACGAGCAGTACTTC. The encoded protein is CASKGQGMNEQYF.

This clone came up once. V and J are TRBV6-5 and TRBJ2-3; 8 bases fit TRBD2. The length of the CDR3 is 15 residues. Germline CDR1 and CDR2: MNHEY and SVGAGI. Trimming cost V 7 bases and J 4 bases; bases outside gene matches: 10. The CDR3 here is CASKGSGRGSDTQYF. Here the CDR3 DNA reads TGTGCCAGCAAGGGGAGCGGGAGAGGGTCAGATACGCAGTATTTT.

The chain is built from TRBV2 and TRBJ1-1; 8 bases agree with TRBD1. The CDR3 sequence is 13 residues long. Germline values: CDR1 SNHLY, CDR2 FYNNEI. The J segment lost 4 bases and the V segment lost 7 bases, leaving 5 bases of the junction unmatched. Here the CDR3 reads CASTLQGVTEAFF. CDR3 sequence (DNA): TGTGCCAGCACCTTACAGGGGGTCACTGAAGCTTTCTTT.

This clone was detected once. The rearrangement uses TRBV25-1 and TRBJ2-7, with TRBD1 matching over 9 bases. Germline CDR1 MGHDK, CDR2 SYGVNS. J lost 12 bases, V lost 4 bases, and 10 bases had no gene match. This CDR3 contains 13 residues. CDR3: CASSGGTGLNSYF. The CDR3 DNA reads as TGTGCCAGCAGTGGGGGGACAGGGTTAAATTCGTACTTC.

The V and J genes are TRBV5-4 and TRBJ2-3; 13 nucleotides line up with TRBD2. Germline trimming cut 3 bases from V and 12 bases from J; bases unmatched to any gene: 10. The length of the CDR3 is 15 residues. In germline, CDR1 is SGHNT, CDR2 YYREEE (reference sequence). CDR3 DNA: TGTGCCAGCAGCTCGGATGGACTAGCGGGAGTTTCTCAGTATTTT. It is translated as CASSSDGLAGVSQYF.

This rearrangement joins TRBV27 to TRBJ1-5, with TRBD1 matching over 7 bases. Per the germline V gene, CDR1 is MNHEY and CDR2 is SMNVEV (reference sequence). The CDR3 extends over 17 amino acids. V dropped 3 bases and J dropped 3; count of bases not matched to a gene: 11. CDR3 DNA: TGTGCCAGCAGTTTGCGGCTCCCGGAGGGGGCCAATCAGCCCCAGCATTTT. Translation gives CASSLRLPEGANQPQHF.

The CDR3 region is CSAGQPSEQYF. The CDR3 DNA reads as TGCAGTGCCGGACAGCCCTCCGAGCAGTACTTC. The chain carries TRBV20-1 and TRBJ2-7; D perhaps matches TRBD1 (6 bases). This CDR3 contains 11 residues. Per germline, CDR1 DFQATT and CDR2 SNEGSKA (reference sequence). V lost 6 bases and J lost 6, with 12 bases in between.

The V gene is TRBV5-5, the J gene TRBJ2-6, with D possibly being TRBD2 (6 bases). Looked up from germline, CDR1 is SGHKS and CDR2 is YYEKEE (reference sequence). The CDR3 runs to 17 residues. V gave up 4 bases and J gave up 4 bases, with 18 bases separating them. The CDR3 nucleotides read TGTGCCAGCAGCCTCGAGAGGAGGGAGAGGGGGGCCAACGTCCTGACTTTC. As protein: CASSLERRERGANVLTF.

The sample holds one count of this clone. This CDR3 is CASTGTGIAQYEQYF. The CDR3 DNA is TGTGCCAGCACTGGGACAGGAATAGCACAATACGAGCAGTACTTC. The V call is TRBV6-5, the J call TRBJ2-7; TRBD1 aligns across 8 bases. Germline CDR1 and CDR2: MNHEY and SVGAGI. The CDR3 length is 15 residues. The J segment lost 4 bases and the V segment lost 7 bases, leaving 12 bases of the junction unmatched.

The chain is built from TRBV4-1 and TRBJ2-6, with D hard to call. The CDR3 is 14 residues long. The germline V gene encodes CDR1 MGHRA and CDR2 YSYEKL. Trimming left V 6 bases short and J 5 bases short, with 11 bases between. CDR3 residues: CASSPTSRANVLTF. DNA of the CDR3: TGCGCCAGCAGTCCCACTTCCCGGGCCAACGTCCTGACTTTC.

The gene calls are TRBV19 and TRBJ2-2, with D possibly matching TRBD1 (6 bases). Trimming pared 2 bases from V and 3 bases from J, leaving 13 bases between. This CDR3 comprises 16 residues. CDR1 LNHDA and CDR2 SQIVND come from the germline V gene (reference sequence). DNA of the CDR3: TGTGCCAGTAGTATAACGGCAGGGGCCCACACCGGGGAGCTGTTTTTT. Translation gives CASSITAGAHTGELFF.

The rearrangement joins TRBV5-1 to TRBJ2-6, with unresolved D. The CDR3 has 14 amino acids. Germline V gene lookup returns CDR1 SGHRS and CDR2 YFSETQ. V was clipped by 2 bases and J by 2 bases, with 5 bases between them. The CDR3 region has the DNA TGCGCCAGCAGCTTTACAGCTGGGGCCAACGTCCTGACTTTC. This sequence encodes CASSFTAGANVLTF.

The V gene is TRBV2, the J gene TRBJ2-2, with 15 positions matching TRBD2. The J segment lost 5 bases and the V segment lost 6 bases, leaving 10 bases of the junction unmatched. The CDR3 sequence is 18 residues long. Germline assignment: CDR1 SNHLY and CDR2 FYNNEI. CDR3 amino acids: CASRPGLAGGVRTGELFF. DNA of the CDR3: TGTGCCAGCAGGCCGGGACTAGCGGGGGGCGTCAGGACCGGGGAGCTGTTTTTT.